A single sample is the source of the 3 T cell receptor beta chains below, sequenced in a study of T cell repertoires in cytomegalovirus infection. TCRdb passed the reads through MiXCR, listing each CDR3 protein once. The sample carries about 400,000 distinct CDR3 sequences, 15% to 20% recorded once. The sample comprised PBMCs. The receptors were sampled from a human donor in good health (CMV status not recorded). Some clones in this sample may be carry-over from other donors' samples.

Comment on this clonotype: It may be a read error: a sequence one base away is much more abundant. The CDR3 ends on some other residue instead of the conserved phenylalanine or tryptophan, so this is likely a read error. The genes are TRBV7-6 and TRBJ1-4; D is uncertain. The CDR3 is 11 amino acids. V was cut by 4 bases and J by 8 bases, with 5 bases left in between. The germline V gene has CDR1 SGHVS and CDR2 FNYEAQ. The CDR3 sequence is CASSSSEKLFL. The CDR3 coding sequence is TGTGCCAGCAGCTCTAGCGAAAAACTGTTTTTG.

The chain couples TRBV5-1 to TRBJ1-3, with D possibly TRBD1 on 5 matching bases. V was clipped by 4 bases and J by 2 bases, with 13 bases between them. Germline V CDR1 and CDR2: SGHRS, YFSETQ. The CDR3 runs to 15 residues. The DNA for the CDR3 is TGCGCCAGCAGCGGGACGTTGGGGGCTGGAAACACCATATATTTT. Its protein is CASSGTLGAGNTIYF.

This clonotype was recorded many times. The chain carries TRBV12-3 or TRBV12-4 and TRBJ2-3; D unclear. This CDR3 has 14 residues. The V end was cut by 5 bases, the J end by 3 bases, with 12 bases between. CDR3 protein: CASSPAPRTDTQYF. The CDR3, as DNA: TGTGCCAGCAGTCCTGCCCCAAGGACAGATACGCAGTATTTT.